Presented here are 19 T cell receptor beta chains from one specimen sequenced in a study of CD4 T cells in lung cancer. Libraries were prepared by immunoSEQ multiplex PCR; TCRdb keeps only in-frame clonotypes and omits some of them. Of approximately 11,000 clones detected, over 50% appear once; the ten largest clones hold 15%. This lung tissue lay as far as possible from the tumor, at least 3 cm away. Input material: normal lung tissue taken away from the tumor. These TCRs come from a man aged 60 to 69 with non-small cell lung cancer.

The rearrangement links TRBV25-1 to TRBJ1-1, with D tentatively TRBD1 (5 bases). Looked up from germline, CDR1 is MGHDK and CDR2 is SYGVNS. CDR3 length: 15 residues. Trimming removed 1 base from V and 4 bases from J, with 13 bases in between. CDR3 sequence (DNA): TGTGCCAGCAGTGAATCGGCCCAGGGAATCACTGAAGCTTTCTTT. Amino acids: CASSESAQGITEAFF.

The chain links TRBV5-1 to TRBJ2-5; tentative D call: TRBD1 (6 bases). The CDR3 spans 15 residues. Trimming shortened V by 4 bases and J by 3 bases, and 16 bases separated the two germline ends. CDR1 SGHRS and CDR2 YFSETQ come from the germline V gene. Written as DNA, the CDR3 is TGCGCCAGCAGCCATTTCGCAGGGGAGAAAGAGACCCAGTACTTC. Its translation: CASSHFAGEKETQYF.

The chain is built from TRBV7-9 and TRBJ1-3, with D possibly TRBD1 on 5 matching bases. V dropped 3 bases and J dropped 0 bases, with 12 bases sitting between them. Germline assignment: CDR1 SEHNR and CDR2 FQNEAQ (reference sequence). CDR3 length equals 16 residues. CDR3 sequence (DNA): TGTGCCAGCAGCTTGGGGACTGCCTACTCTGGAAACACCATATATTTT. Protein: CASSLGTAYSGNTIYF.

V and J are TRBV5-6 and TRBJ2-7, with TRBD2 as a possible D gene (6 bases). Germline V CDR1 and CDR2: SGHDT, YYEEEE. The CDR3 runs to 16 residues. V lost 1 base to trimming and J lost 5 bases, with 19 bases between them. The CDR3 DNA reads as TGTGCCAGCAGCTTGTGGAATGTGACTAGGAGAGACGAGCAGTACGTC. It is translated as CASSLWNVTRRDEQYV.

The chain has TRBV18 and TRBJ2-3; 7 nucleotides line up with TRBD2. The CDR3 has 17 residues. Per the germline V gene, CDR1 is KGHSH and CDR2 is LQKENI. The V gene end was trimmed by 5 bases and the J gene end by 4 bases; junction bases not matched to a gene: 15. This CDR3 is CASSSSVGVRGADTQYF. DNA for the CDR3: TGTGCCAGCTCATCCAGCGTTGGGGTCCGGGGGGCAGATACGCAGTATTTT.

This rearrangement joins TRBV12-5 to TRBJ2-3, with 10 bases that match TRBD2. The CDR3 is 16 residues long. Germline V CDR1 and CDR2: LGHNT, FRNRAP. Trimming at V came to 5 bases and at J to 2 bases, leaving 7 bases not matched to a gene. CDR3 sequence: CASGPGTSAYTDTQYF. CDR3 in DNA: TGTGCTAGTGGTCCCGGGACTAGCGCTTACACAGATACGCAGTATTTT.

The chain employs TRBV7-2 and TRBJ2-5; 9 bases align to TRBD2. The CDR3 sequence is 15 residues long. CDR1 SGHTA and CDR2 FQGNSA come from the germline V gene. With 5 bases clipped from V and 4 bases from J, the junction kept 8 bases outside the gene matches. The CDR3, as DNA: TGTGCCAGCAGCCGAAAAGCGGGAGGCTTAGAGACCCAGTACTTC. It specifies CASSRKAGGLETQYF.

The rearrangement links TRBV11-3 to TRBJ2-3, with a possible D match to TRBD1 (5 bases). Trimming shortened V by 1 base and J by 4 bases, and 12 bases separated the two germline ends. Germline V gene lookup returns CDR1 SGHNT and CDR2 YENEEA. The length of the CDR3 is 15 residues. DNA for the CDR3: TGTGCCAGCAGCTTAGTGAGCGTGGGGCCAGATACGCAGTATTTT. It yields the protein CASSLVSVGPDTQYF.

The chain uses TRBV11-1 and TRBJ2-5; 13 nucleotides agree with TRBD2. J lost 3 bases, V lost 1 base, and 5 bases had no gene match. CDR3 length equals 17 residues. Germline V CDR1 and CDR2: SGHAT, FQDESV (reference sequence). Written as DNA, the CDR3 is TGTGCCAGCAGCTTAGGGAGGACTAGCGGGGGTAAAGAGACCCAGTACTTC. Translating it yields CASSLGRTSGGKETQYF. Full variable domain (remainder filled in from reference TRBV11-1 and TRBJ2-5): EAEVAQSPRYKITEKSQAVAFWCDPISGHATLYWYRQILGQGPELLVQFQDESVVDDSQLPKDRFSAERLKGVDSTLKIQPAELGDSAMYLCASSLGRTSGGKETQYFGPGTRLLVL.

The rearrangement links TRBV6-5 to TRBJ2-1; TRBD1 matches at 9 bases. The germline CDR1 and CDR2 sequences are MNHEY and SVGAGI. The trim removed 6 bases at V and 7 bases at J, leaving 7 bases unmatched. This CDR3 region has 14 residues. CDR3 loop: CASRRDRERNEQFF. In nucleotides, the CDR3 is TGTGCCAGCAGGCGGGACAGGGAAAGGAATGAGCAGTTCTTC.

The chain joins TRBV6-5 to TRBJ2-7; 8 nucleotides align to TRBD2. Unmatched junction bases numbered 3, after V lost 0 bases and J lost 2 bases. The germline V gene has CDR1 MNHEY and CDR2 SVGAGI. The CDR3 runs to 15 residues. The CDR3 sequence: CASSYSSGGAYEQYF. CDR3 DNA sequence: TGTGCCAGCAGTTACTCGTCCGGGGGGGCCTACGAGCAGTACTTC.

V is TRBV2 and J is TRBJ1-1; the D gene is possibly TRBD1 (6 bases). Trimming stripped 10 bases from V and 0 bases from J, with 12 bases between. The germline CDR1 and CDR2 sequences are SNHLY and FYNNEI. The CDR3 totals 13 residues. In DNA, the CDR3 is TGTGCCACCGGACAGTCAATGAACACTGAAGCTTTCTTT. This encodes CATGQSMNTEAFF.

This chain uses TRBV5-4 with TRBJ2-2, with 8 bases lining up with TRBD1. This CDR3 has 14 residues. Germline loops: CDR1 SGHNT, CDR2 YYREEE (reference sequence). The CDR3 DNA follows: TGTGCAACCCAGGGGGCGGGTTTCGACGGGGAGCTGTTTTTT. The encoded protein is CATQGAGFDGELFF.

The chain has TRBV10-3 and TRBJ2-3; 7 bases are a match to TRBD2. With 2 bases clipped from V and 8 bases from J, the junction kept 10 bases outside the gene matches. Germline V gives CDR1 ENHRY, CDR2 SYGVKD. The CDR3 is 15 amino acids. CDR3 coding DNA: TGTGCCATCAGTGAGATCGGACTAGGGCCGAGTACGCAGTATTTT. Translation gives CAISEIGLGPSTQYF.

This clone has more than one count but fewer than ten. The J gene is TRBJ1-1, the V gene TRBV6-6; 7 nucleotides align to TRBD1. Germline CDR1 and CDR2: MNHNY and SVGAGI (reference sequence). This CDR3 contains 14 residues. With 2 bases clipped from V and 4 bases from J, the junction kept 4 bases outside the gene matches. CDR3 region: CASSYGDRVTEAFF. The CDR3 region has the DNA TGTGCCAGCAGTTACGGGGACAGAGTCACTGAAGCTTTCTTT.

The CDR3 sequence: CASSGDTYEQYF. CDR3 nucleotide sequence: TGCGCCAGCAGTGGAGACACCTACGAGCAGTACTTC. This chain links TRBV10-2 with TRBJ2-5; the D is unclear. The J call is in doubt because the DNA end fits TRBJ2-7 better. Germline assignment: CDR1 WSHSY and CDR2 SAAADI. The CDR3 is 12 amino acids.

The V gene is TRBV19, the J gene TRBJ1-5; 7 bases align to TRBD1. The CDR3 contains 14 residues. The V segment lost 5 bases and the J segment 5 bases; nucleotides outside the gene matches: 6. Germline V gives CDR1 LNHDA, CDR2 SQIVND (reference sequence). The CDR3 spells CASSSDRDDQPQHF. The CDR3 bases are TGTGCCAGTAGTTCTGACAGGGACGATCAGCCCCAGCATTTT.

The chain uses TRBV19 and TRBJ1-5; no reliable D call. With 5 bases removed from V and 6 bases from J, the gap between germline ends came to 14 bases. The CDR3 extends over 14 amino acids. Per germline, CDR1 LNHDA and CDR2 SQIVND (reference sequence). The CDR3 is CASSLERGPQPQHF. CDR3 nucleotides: TGTGCCAGTAGTCTGGAGAGAGGGCCTCAGCCCCAGCATTTT.

This clone is a singleton in its sample. The V call is TRBV27, the J call TRBJ2-7; possible D gene TRBD1, 6 bases. The CDR3 runs 15 residues. The germline V gene has CDR1 MNHEY and CDR2 SMNVEV (reference sequence). Trimming took 6 bases from V and 2 from J, leaving 17 bases between them. The CDR3 DNA is TGTGCCAGCAGAAAGCAACCAGGGGAAGCCTACGAGCAGTACTTC. It translates to CASRKQPGEAYEQYF.